This is a list of T cell receptor beta chains from one sample in a study of cytomegalovirus exposure and HLA in healthy donors. Repertoires were generated with immunoSEQ multiplex PCR, while TCRdb's copy carries only in-frame clones and drops some. This sample has roughly 100,000 clones, with roughly 79% found just once. Sequenced material: PBMCs. Every receptor here comes from a male donor in good health and CMV-seronegative. The CDR3 runs from the conserved cysteine through the conserved F or W. A D gene is named only where the DNA matches it firmly. Rows may omit the clone size; those that give it use once, few, many or a size class.

clone_size	cdr3_length	v_call	j_call	d_call	cdr3_nt	cdr3_aa
.	13	TRBV5-1	TRBJ2-1	.	TGCGCCAGCAGCTTGGGACAGGTAAATGAGCAGTTCTTC	CASSLGQVNEQFF
.	14	TRBV7-8	TRBJ2-7	TRBD1	TGTGCCAGCAGCTCGGGGACAGGGGGCAACGAGCAGTACTTC	CASSSGTGGNEQYF
.	13	TRBV9	TRBJ2-2	.	TGTGCCAGCACGCCCACAAACACCGGGGAGCTGTTTTTT	CASTPTNTGELFF
.	12	TRBV15	TRBJ2-7	TRBD1	TGTGCCACCAGCAACCCAGGGGGCGAGCAGTACTTC	CATSNPGGEQYF
few	13	TRBV6-1	TRBJ2-1	TRBD2	TGTGCCAGCCGCGCCATGGGGGAGGGTGAGCAGTTCTTC	CASRAMGEGEQFF
few	15	TRBV9	TRBJ1-2	TRBD1	TGTGCCAGCAGCGTAGACCTCGGGACAGGCTATGGCTACACCTTC	CASSVDLGTGYGYTF
.	16	TRBV4-1	TRBJ2-3	TRBD2	TGCGCCAGCAGCCCTGGGACTAGCGGCAGCACAGATACGCAGTATTTT	CASSPGTSGSTDTQYF
few	15	TRBV7-6	TRBJ1-3	TRBD1	TGTGCCAGCATCCTTGGGACAGGGGGCGGAAACACCATATATTTT	CASILGTGGGNTIYF
once	12	TRBV12-2	TRBJ2-3	.	TGTGCAAGAAAGCGGGGCACAGATACGCAGTATTTT	CARKRGTDTQYF
.	11	TRBV4-1	TRBJ2-1	.	TGCGCCAGCAGCTTGGGGGGTGAGCAGTTCTTC	CASSLGGEQFF
.	16	TRBV6-6	TRBJ1-3	TRBD1	TGTGCCAGCAGTTACGGACAGGCCTCCTCTGGAAGCACCATATATTTT	CASSYGQASSGSTIYF
.	11	TRBV20-1	TRBJ2-5	TRBD1	TGCAGTGCCAGGGGGCTAGAGACCCAGTACTTC	CSARGLETQYF
.	13	TRBV27	TRBJ1-1	.	TGTGCCAGCATACAGAGTCAAGGCACTGAAGCTTTCTTT	CASIQSQGTEAFF
.	13	TRBV2	TRBJ2-7	.	TGTGCCAGCAGTGTATGGCAGGGATACGAGCAGTACTTC	CASSVWQGYEQYF
.	13	TRBV7-6	TRBJ2-7	TRBD1	TGTGCCAGCAGCCTGGGACAGGTCTACGAGCAGTACTTC	CASSLGQVYEQYF
.	17	TRBV9	TRBJ2-7	TRBD2	TGTGCCAGCAGCGTAGAGGCTGCGGCGGGAGGAACCCACGAGCAGTACTTC	CASSVEAAAGGTHEQYF
.	16	TRBV2	TRBJ2-5	.	TGTGCCAGCAGTGAAGAGGCGGGACGGGTGGGAGAGACCCAGTACTTC	CASSEEAGRVGETQYF
.	13	TRBV27	TRBJ2-7	.	TGTGCCAGCAGTAAGACAGTGACCTACGAGCAGTACTTC	CASSKTVTYEQYF
.	12	TRBV5-1	TRBJ2-7	.	TGCGCCAGCAAAGGGGTTTCCTACGAGCAGTACTTC	CASKGVSYEQYF
.	15	TRBV28	TRBJ2-3	TRBD1	TGTGCCAGCAGTTCACCGGGACAGGGCCCAGATACGCAGTATTTT	CASSSPGQGPDTQYF
few	11	TRBV30	TRBJ1-1	.	TGTGCCTGGAGTGTTGGCACGGAAGCTTTCTTT	CAWSVGTEAFF
.	12	TRBV28	TRBJ1-5	.	TGTGCCAGCAAAAGGGGGAATCAGCCCCAGCATTTT	CASKRGNQPQHF
.	15	TRBV6-5	TRBJ2-2	.	TGTGCCAGCAGTTACTCGGGAGACGCAGGCGGGGAGCTGTTTTTT	CASSYSGDAGGELFF
.	15	TRBV7-3	TRBJ2-3	.	TGTGCCAGCAGCCCGTACGGGACACCTCGGGATACGCAGTATTTT	CASSPYGTPRDTQYF
.	19	TRBV7-9	TRBJ2-3	TRBD2	TGTGCCAGCAGCCGGTTCCAGACTAGCAGCGGGACTAGCACAGATACGCAGTATTTT	CASSRFQTSSGTSTDTQYF
.	15	TRBV4-1	TRBJ1-1	.	TGCGCCAGCAGCCAGGGACTCCATATGAACACTGAAGCTTTCTTT	CASSQGLHMNTEAFF
.	15	TRBV7-3	TRBJ2-1	TRBD1	TGTGCCAGCAGCTCGGGGACAGGTAGATACAATGAGCAGTTCTTC	CASSSGTGRYNEQFF
once	16	TRBV19	TRBJ1-5	TRBD1	TGTGCCAGTAGTGCGGCTCCGGGACAGGGCGATCAGCCCCAGCATTTT	CASSAAPGQGDQPQHF
.	15	TRBV6-5	TRBJ2-7	.	TGTGCCAGCAGTTACTCCCCGCTACCTTCCTACGAGCAGTACTTC	CASSYSPLPSYEQYF
few	16	TRBV4-3	TRBJ2-7	TRBD2	TGCGCCAGCAGCCAAGATTTTGCGGGAGGAGTCTACGAGCAGTACTTC	CASSQDFAGGVYEQYF
once	14	TRBV11-3	TRBJ2-7	.	TGTGCCAGCAGCCCAACCAGGGGGGCCTACGAGCAGTACTTC	CASSPTRGAYEQYF
.	15	TRBV19	TRBJ1-5	TRBD1	TGTGCCAGTGCAGGGGGTGGTTATGGCAATCAGCCCCAGCATTTT	CASAGGGYGNQPQHF
.	12	TRBV5-1	TRBJ1-4	.	TGCGCCAGCAGCTCTACTAATGAAAAACTGTTTTTT	CASSSTNEKLFF
.	12	TRBV6-1	TRBJ1-2	.	TGTGCCAGCAGGACTAGGCAGACTGGCTACACCTTC	CASRTRQTGYTF
.	15	TRBV5-1	TRBJ2-2	.	TGCGCCAGCAGCCCTGGAGGGTTGGACACCGGGGAGCTGTTTTTT	CASSPGGLDTGELFF
.	14	TRBV6-5	TRBJ1-1	.	TGTGCCAGCAGTCGACGGGACAAGAACACTGAAGCTTTCTTT	CASSRRDKNTEAFF
.	17	TRBV11-3	TRBJ2-5	TRBD2	TGTGCCAGCAGCCGACTAGCGGGAGGACTGTACCAAGAGACCCAGTACTTC	CASSRLAGGLYQETQYF